This entry describes one TCR beta chain. The sample belongs to a study of blood T cells in healthy people across ages. Healthy Caucasians from Russia aged about 6 to 95 served as donors. Next came a second PCR, run for about 7 to 12 cycles, which used a sample-barcoded 5' primer along with a J-beta primer mix. Via MiXCR, TCRdb re-called the 5' RACE reads, giving one row per CDR3 protein. The data show around 780,000 distinct CDR3 sequences, approximately 24% seen once. The V and J ends lost 2 bases and 4 bases respectively, with 14 bases between them. The CDR3 has 16 residues. Germline CDR1 MDHEN, CDR2 SYDVKM. The data were also submitted as part of a second study, on T cells of mothers and their children.

Sequenced input: blood. This chain connects TRBV28 to TRBJ2-2, with a tentative D call TRBD1 (5 bases). The sequence came from a boy younger than 18 in good health. Here the CDR3 reads CASSLDSLLSTGELFF. The CDR3 DNA reads as TGTGCCAGCAGTTTAGACAGTCTCCTCTCCACCGGGGAGCTGTTTTTT.